This T cell receptor (beta chain) appears in the sequencing data of a study of T cells after yellow fever vaccination. Study as a whole: With SMART-Seq v4 Ultra Low Input, the fractions containing low cell numbers were prepared. Study results and caveats: Weaker overall, the secondary response nonetheless peaked faster (day 5 versus 15).

TCRdb called the 5' RACE reads again in MiXCR, with one record for every CDR3 protein. The data hold 350,000 to 550,000 distinct CDR3 sequences, with about 17% observed a single time. Germline CDR1 and CDR2: MNHNS and SASEGT. V was pared by 0 bases and J by 7 bases, with 10 bases between. This CDR3 has 13 residues. This clonotype was counted ten times or more. Its cognate antigen is unknown. Material: PBMCs, obtained before the yellow fever booster vaccination. The J gene is TRBJ2-7, the V gene TRBV6-1, with a tentative D call TRBD2 (5 bases). The sequence derives from a man aged 18 to 29 who received the YFV17D yellow fever vaccine. CDR3 DNA: TGTGCCAGCAGTGAAGCCCGACCGGGGGAGCAGTACGTC. This encodes CASSEARPGEQYV.